This T cell receptor (beta chain) was identified during a study of control samples from healthy donors and cancer patients. This clone was seen once. TCRdb's table, derived via immunoSEQ multiplex PCR, lists solely in-frame clones and lacks some. Among roughly 170,000 clones listed, approximately 92% were seen once. Sequenced: blood. The TCR was taken from a man younger than 35 in good health.

CDR3 sequence reads: CSVRGVTDTIYF. DNA for the CDR3: TGCAGCGTCCGTGGGGTAACGGACACCATATATTTT. The chain links TRBV29-1 to TRBJ1-3; no clear D gene. Germline V gives CDR1 SQVTM, CDR2 ANQGSEA. The CDR3 is 12 residues long. V was pared by 6 bases and J by 8 bases, with 14 bases between.